This T cell receptor beta chain was sequenced during a study of cytomegalovirus exposure and HLA in healthy donors. A multiplex PCR was run with 60 Vbeta primers and 13 Jbeta primers. Clones were sequenced by immunoSEQ multiplex PCR, and TCRdb holds only the in-frame ones, with some missing. The data hold 130,000 or so clones, with approximately 85% observed a single time. This clone showed up just once. The specimen sequenced was PBMCs. The clonotype originates from a woman aged 30 to 39 in good health and CMV-seropositive.

CDR3 nucleotide sequence: TGTGCCTGGAGCAAGACCAACCGGGGCTACGAGCAGTACTTC. This codes for CAWSKTNRGYEQYF. V and J are TRBV30 and TRBJ2-7; D perhaps matches TRBD2 (5 bases). Trimming took 3 bases from V and 3 from J, leaving 15 bases between them. The V gene's germline CDR1 is GTSNPN and CDR2 SVGIG (reference sequence). The CDR3 extends over 14 amino acids.